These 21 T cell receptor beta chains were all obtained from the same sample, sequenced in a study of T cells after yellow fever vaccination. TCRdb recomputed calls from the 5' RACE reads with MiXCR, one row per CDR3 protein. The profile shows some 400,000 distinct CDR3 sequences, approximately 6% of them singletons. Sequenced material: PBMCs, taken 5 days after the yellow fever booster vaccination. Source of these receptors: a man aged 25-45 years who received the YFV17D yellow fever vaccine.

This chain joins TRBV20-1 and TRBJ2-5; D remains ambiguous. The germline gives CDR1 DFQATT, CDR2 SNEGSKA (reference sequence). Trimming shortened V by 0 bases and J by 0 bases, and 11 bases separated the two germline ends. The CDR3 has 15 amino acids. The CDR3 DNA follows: TGCAGTGCTAGAGAACTGACTCAGTACCAAGAGACCCAGTACTTC. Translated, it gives CSARELTQYQETQYF.

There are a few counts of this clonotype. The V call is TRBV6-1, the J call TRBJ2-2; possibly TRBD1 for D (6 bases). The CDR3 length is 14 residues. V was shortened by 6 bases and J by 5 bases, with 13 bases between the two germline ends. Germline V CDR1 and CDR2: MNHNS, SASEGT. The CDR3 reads CASSTGQLTGELFF. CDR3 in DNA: TGTGCCAGCAGCACGGGACAACTGACCGGGGAGCTGTTTTTT.

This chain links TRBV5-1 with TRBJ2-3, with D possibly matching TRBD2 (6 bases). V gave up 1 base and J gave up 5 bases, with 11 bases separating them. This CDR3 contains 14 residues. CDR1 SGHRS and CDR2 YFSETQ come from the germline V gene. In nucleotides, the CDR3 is TGCGCCAGCAGCTTGTGGAGGAGGGAAGATACGCAGTATTTT. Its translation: CASSLWRREDTQYF.

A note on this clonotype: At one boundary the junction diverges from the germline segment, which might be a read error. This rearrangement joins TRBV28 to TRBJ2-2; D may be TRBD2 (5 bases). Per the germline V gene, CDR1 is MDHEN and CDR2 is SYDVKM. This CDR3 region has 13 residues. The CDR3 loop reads CASTRLFTGELVF. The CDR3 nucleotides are TGTGCCAGCACCCGGCTTTTCACCGGGGAGCTGGTTTTT.

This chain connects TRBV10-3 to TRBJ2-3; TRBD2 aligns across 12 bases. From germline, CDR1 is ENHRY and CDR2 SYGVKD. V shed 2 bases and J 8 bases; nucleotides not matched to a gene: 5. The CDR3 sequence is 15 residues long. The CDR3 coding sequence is TGTGCCATCAGTGAGCGACTAGCGGGAGAGGTTACGCAGTATTTT. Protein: CAISERLAGEVTQYF.

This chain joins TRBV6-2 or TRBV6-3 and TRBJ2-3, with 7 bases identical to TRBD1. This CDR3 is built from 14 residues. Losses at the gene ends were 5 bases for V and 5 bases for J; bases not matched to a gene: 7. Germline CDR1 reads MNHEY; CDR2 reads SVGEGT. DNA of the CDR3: TGTGCCAGCAGTCTACAGGGGACCTTAGATACGCAGTATTTT. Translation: CASSLQGTLDTQYF.

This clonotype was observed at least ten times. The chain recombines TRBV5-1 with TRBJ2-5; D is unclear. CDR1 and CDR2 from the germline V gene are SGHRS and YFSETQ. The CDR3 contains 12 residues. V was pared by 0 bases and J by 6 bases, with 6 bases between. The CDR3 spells CASSLALQTQYF. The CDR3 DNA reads TGCGCCAGCAGCTTGGCCCTGCAGACCCAGTACTTC. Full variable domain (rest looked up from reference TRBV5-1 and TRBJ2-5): KAGVTQTPRYLIKTRGQQVTLSCSPISGHRSVSWYQQTPGQGLQFLFEYFSETQRNKGNFPGRFSGRQFSNSRSEMNVSTLELGDSALYLCASSLALQTQYFGPGTRLLVL.

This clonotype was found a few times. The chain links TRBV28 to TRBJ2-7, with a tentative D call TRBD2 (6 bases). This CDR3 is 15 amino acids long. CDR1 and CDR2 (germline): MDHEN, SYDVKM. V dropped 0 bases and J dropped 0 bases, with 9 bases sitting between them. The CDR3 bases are TGTGCCAGCAGTTTATGGGGAGGCCTCTCCTACGAGCAGTACTTC. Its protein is CASSLWGGLSYEQYF.

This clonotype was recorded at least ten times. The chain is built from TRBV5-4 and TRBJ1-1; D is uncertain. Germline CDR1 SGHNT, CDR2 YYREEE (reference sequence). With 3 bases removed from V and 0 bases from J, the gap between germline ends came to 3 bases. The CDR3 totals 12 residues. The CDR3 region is CASSSMNTEAFF. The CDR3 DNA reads TGTGCCAGCAGCTCTATGAACACTGAAGCTTTCTTT.

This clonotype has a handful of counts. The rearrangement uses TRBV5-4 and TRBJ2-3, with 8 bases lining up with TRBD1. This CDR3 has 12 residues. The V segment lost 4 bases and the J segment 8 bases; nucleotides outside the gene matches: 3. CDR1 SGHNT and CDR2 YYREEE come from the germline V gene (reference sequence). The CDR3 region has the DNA TGTGCCAGCAGCCCAGGACAGGGTACGCAGTATTTT. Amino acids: CASSPGQGTQYF.

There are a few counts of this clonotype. This chain's CDR3 is CASSFEGNGYTF. CDR3 coding DNA: TGTGCCAGCAGCTTTGAGGGGAATGGCTACACCTTC. The chain joins TRBV7-8 to TRBJ1-2; D is perhaps TRBD1 (5 bases). Looked up from germline, CDR1 is SGHVS and CDR2 is FQNEAQ. This CDR3 is 12 amino acids long. V dropped 3 bases and J dropped 6 bases, with 8 bases sitting between them.

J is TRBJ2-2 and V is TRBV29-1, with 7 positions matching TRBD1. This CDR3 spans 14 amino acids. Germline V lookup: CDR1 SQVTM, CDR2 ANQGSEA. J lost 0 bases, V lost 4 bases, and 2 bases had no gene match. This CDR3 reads CSVAGTANTGELFF. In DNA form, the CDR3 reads TGCAGCGTTGCCGGGACAGCGAACACCGGGGAGCTGTTTTTT.

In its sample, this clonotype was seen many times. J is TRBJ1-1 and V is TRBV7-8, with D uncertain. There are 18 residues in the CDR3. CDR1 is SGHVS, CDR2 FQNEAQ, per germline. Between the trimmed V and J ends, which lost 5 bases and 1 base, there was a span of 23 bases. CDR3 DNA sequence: TGTGCCAGCAGCGCCACCTACTCGGGAAGCACCTGGAACACTGAAGCTTTCTTT. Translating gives CASSATYSGSTWNTEAFF.

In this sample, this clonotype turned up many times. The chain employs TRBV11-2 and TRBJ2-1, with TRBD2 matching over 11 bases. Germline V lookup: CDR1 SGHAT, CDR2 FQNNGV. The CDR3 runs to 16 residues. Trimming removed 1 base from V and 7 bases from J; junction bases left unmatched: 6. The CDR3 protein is CASSLGSGRAWNEQFF. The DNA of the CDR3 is TGTGCCAGCAGCTTAGGTAGCGGGAGGGCCTGGAATGAGCAGTTCTTC.

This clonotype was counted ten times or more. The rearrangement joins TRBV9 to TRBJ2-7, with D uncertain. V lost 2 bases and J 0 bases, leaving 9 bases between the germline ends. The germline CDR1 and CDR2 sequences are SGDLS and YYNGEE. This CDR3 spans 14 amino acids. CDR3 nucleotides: TGTGCCAGCAGCGTGGGCAGTAGCTCCTACGAGCAGTACTTC. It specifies CASSVGSSSYEQYF.

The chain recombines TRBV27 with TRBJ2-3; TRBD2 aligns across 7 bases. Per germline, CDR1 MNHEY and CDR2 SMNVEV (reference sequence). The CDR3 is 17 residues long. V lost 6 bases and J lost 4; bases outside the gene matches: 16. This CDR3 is CASRVLLVAGVADTQYF. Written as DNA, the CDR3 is TGTGCCAGCAGGGTCCTCCTAGTAGCGGGCGTAGCAGATACGCAGTATTTT.

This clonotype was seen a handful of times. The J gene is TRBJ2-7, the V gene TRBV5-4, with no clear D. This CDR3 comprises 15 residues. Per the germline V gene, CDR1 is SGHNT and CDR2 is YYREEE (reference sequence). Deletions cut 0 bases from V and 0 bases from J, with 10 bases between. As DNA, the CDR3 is TGTGCCAGCAGCTTGGGAGAAACGGGCTCCTACGAGCAGTACTTC. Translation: CASSLGETGSYEQYF.

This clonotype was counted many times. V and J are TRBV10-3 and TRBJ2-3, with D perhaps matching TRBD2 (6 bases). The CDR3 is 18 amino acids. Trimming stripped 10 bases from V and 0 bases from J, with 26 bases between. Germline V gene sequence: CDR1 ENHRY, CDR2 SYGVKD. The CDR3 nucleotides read TGTGCCACCAGCGGGCGGGCTAGCGTTGACACTAGCACAGATACGCAGTATTTT. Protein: CATSGRASVDTSTDTQYF.

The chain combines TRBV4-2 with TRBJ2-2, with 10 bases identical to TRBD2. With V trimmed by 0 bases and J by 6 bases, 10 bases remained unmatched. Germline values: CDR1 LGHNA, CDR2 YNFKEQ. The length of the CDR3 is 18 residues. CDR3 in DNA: TGTGCCAGCAGCCAAGAATCGCTAGCGGGAGTTGGCTCCGGGGAGCTGTTTTTT. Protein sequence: CASSQESLAGVGSGELFF.

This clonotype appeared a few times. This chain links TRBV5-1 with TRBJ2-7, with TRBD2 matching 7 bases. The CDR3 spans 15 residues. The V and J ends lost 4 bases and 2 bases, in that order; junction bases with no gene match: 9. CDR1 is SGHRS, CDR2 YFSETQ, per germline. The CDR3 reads CASSRVASGTYEQYF. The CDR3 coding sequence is TGCGCCAGCAGCCGGGTGGCTAGCGGCACCTACGAGCAGTACTTC.

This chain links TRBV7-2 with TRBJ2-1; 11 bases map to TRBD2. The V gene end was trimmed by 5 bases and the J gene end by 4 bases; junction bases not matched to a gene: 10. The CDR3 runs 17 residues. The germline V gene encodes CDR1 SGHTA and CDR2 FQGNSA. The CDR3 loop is CASSKLAGVFTYNEQFF. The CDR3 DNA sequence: TGTGCCAGCAGCAAACTAGCGGGAGTATTTACTTACAATGAGCAGTTCTTC. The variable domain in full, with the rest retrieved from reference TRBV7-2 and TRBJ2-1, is GAGVSQSPSNKVTEKGKDVELRCDPISGHTALYWYRQSLGQGLEFLIYFQGNSAPDKSGLPSDRFSAERTGGSVSTLTIQRTQQEDSAVYLCASSKLAGVFTYNEQFFGPGTRLTVL.